This TCR beta chain was identified during a study of blood T cells in healthy people across ages. CDR1 DFQATT and CDR2 SNEGSKA come from the germline V gene (reference sequence). This CDR3 region has 13 residues. V was pared by 0 bases and J by 4 bases, with 8 bases between. A second 7 to 11 cycle PCR used barcoded and J-beta primers. A single record per CDR3 protein comes from TCRdb applying MiXCR to the 5' RACE reads. The sample lists around 1,000,000 distinct CDR3 sequences; under 30% were seen once. The sample also formed part of further work on T cells of mothers and their children.

Sequencing was done on a sample of blood. The clonotype comes from a girl aged 2 to 9 in good health. The chain is built from TRBV20-1 and TRBJ2-3; D is possibly TRBD2 (5 bases). The CDR3 DNA is TGCAGTGCTAGAGAATGGGGAGCAGATACGCAGTATTTT. Residues: CSAREWGADTQYF.